This entry concerns a single T cell receptor beta chain. This clone showed up just a few times. What this receptor recognizes is not known. No much larger clone exists at a distance of one base, and base qualities are not known. Library creation used the immunoSEQ multiplex PCR assay. In the authors' own workflow: A clone was defined as neoantigen-specific if the clone expanded significantly to the relevant peptide but showed no significant expansion to any other peptide tested. Sourced from immuneACCESS, this table was stored by TCRdb with only in-frame sequences that have V and J called. A share of the clones is absent; for the studies checked, an unresolved V gene accounts for under half, and the remainder has no known explanation. D and trimming come from the DNA, and the V and J calls and clone size come from that table. The sample data list under 9,500 clones, and about 87% of these were observed just once. Roughly 12% of the sample lies in the top ten.

This specimen's time point label, per the study, means: roughly 11-day in vitro stimulation with candidate neoantigen peptide 7. For each enrolled patient, mismatch repair deficiency was established using either polymerase chain reaction or immunohistochemistry. TCR sequencing was carried out for a few patients who responded to pembrolizumab therapy. Seven or eight ELISpot-reactive candidate neoantigen peptides were each used in a roughly 10-day in vitro stimulation before TCR sequencing. A control culture with no peptide was handled in the same way and served as the baseline for calculating clone fold changes. The phase II trial prospectively evaluated PD-1 blockade with pembrolizumab in advanced mismatch repair-deficient cancers, independent of tissue of origin. The sample belongs to a study of PD-1 blockade in mismatch repair-deficient tumors (TCRdb year 2017). The study in broad terms: Between late 2013 and September 2016, the trial enrolled 86 consecutive patients with over 10 mismatch repair-deficient cancer types, every one of whom had been previously treated and was progressing. Deep sequencing of TCR CDR3 regions was used to track tumor-associated T cell clones in peripheral blood of patients responding to PD-1 blockade. The full study reports these points: Three of seven peptides elicited clonal expansion, yielding around 140 unique blood TCRs, about 7 also found in tumor; all positive peptides derived from frameshift mutations. After pembrolizumab, tumor-resident clones, which were often undetectable in blood before treatment, expanded rapidly and then contracted, generally ahead of radiologic responses.

Sequences MNHEY (CDR1) and SMNVEV (CDR2) are obtained from the germline V gene (reference sequence). Germline trimming: 6 bases from V, 6 bases from J; junction bases outside gene matches: 13. The CDR3 has 15 amino acids, counting the end cysteine and phenylalanine. Only the CDR3 portion is preserved as DNA: 45 bases, with reading frame beginning at the first base. The sample consisted of cells cultured in vitro, taken from a patient treated with pembrolizumab. The rearrangement combines TRBV27 with TRBJ2-7; TRBD1 lines up with 8 middle nucleotides. The clonotype was recovered from an adult with mismatch repair-deficient cancer. The DNA is as follows: TGTGCCAGCAGCCCAGCCCCCGGGACAGGATCCGAGCAGTACTTC. Translated, it reads CASSPAPGTGSEQYF.